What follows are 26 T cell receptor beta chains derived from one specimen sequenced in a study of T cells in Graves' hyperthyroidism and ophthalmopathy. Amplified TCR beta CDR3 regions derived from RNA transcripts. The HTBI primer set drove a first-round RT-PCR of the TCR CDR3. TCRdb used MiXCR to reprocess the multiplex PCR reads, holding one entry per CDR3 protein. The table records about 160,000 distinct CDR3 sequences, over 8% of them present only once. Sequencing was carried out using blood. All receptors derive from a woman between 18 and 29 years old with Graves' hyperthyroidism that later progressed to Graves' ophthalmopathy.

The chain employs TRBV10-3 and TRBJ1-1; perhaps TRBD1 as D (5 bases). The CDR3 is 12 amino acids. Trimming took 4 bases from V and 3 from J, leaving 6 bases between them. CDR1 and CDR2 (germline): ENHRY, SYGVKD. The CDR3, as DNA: TGTGCCATCAGTGCGGGGGACACTGAAGCTTTCTTT. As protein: CAISAGDTEAFF.

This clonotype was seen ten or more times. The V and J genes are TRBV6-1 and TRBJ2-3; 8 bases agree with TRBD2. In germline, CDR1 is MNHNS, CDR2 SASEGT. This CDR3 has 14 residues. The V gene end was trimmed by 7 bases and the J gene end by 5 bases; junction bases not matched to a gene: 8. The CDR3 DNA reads TGTGCCAGCACAAACGGGGGGGCTCGAGATACGCAGTATTTT. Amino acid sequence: CASTNGGARDTQYF.

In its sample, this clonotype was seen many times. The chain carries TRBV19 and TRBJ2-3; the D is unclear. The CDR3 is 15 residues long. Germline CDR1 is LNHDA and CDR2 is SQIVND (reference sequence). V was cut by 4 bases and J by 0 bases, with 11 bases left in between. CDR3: CASSNPTSSTDTQYF. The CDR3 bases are TGTGCCAGTAGTAACCCGACATCTAGCACAGATACGCAGTATTTT.

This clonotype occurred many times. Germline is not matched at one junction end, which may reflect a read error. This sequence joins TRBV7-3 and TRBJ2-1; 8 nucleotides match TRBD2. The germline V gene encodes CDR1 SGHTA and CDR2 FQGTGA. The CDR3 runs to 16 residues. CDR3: CASSLTSGGSYNEQFF. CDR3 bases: TGTGCCAGCAGCCTAACTAGCGGCGGCTCCTACAATGAGCAGTTCTTC.

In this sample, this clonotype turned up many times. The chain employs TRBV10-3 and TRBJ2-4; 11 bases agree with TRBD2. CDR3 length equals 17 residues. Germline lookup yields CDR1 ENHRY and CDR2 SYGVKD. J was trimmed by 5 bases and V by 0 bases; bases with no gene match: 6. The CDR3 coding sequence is TGTGCCATCAGTGAGTCTTGGCTAGCGGGGGGCCAAAACATTCAGTACTTC. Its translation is CAISESWLAGGQNIQYF.

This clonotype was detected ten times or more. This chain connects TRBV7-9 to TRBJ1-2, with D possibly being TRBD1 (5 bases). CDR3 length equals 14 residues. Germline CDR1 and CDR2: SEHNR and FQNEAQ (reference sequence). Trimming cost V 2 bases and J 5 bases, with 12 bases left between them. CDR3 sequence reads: CASSLSGGEYGYTF. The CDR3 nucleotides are TGTGCCAGCAGCTTAAGCGGGGGGGAGTATGGCTACACCTTC.

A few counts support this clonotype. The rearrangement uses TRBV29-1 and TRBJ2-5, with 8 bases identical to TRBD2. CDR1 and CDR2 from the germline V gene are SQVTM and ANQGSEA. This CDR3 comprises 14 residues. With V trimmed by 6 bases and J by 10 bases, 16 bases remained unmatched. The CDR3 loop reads CSVGGGGDRSDQYF. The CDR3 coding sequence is TGCAGCGTCGGGGGGGGGGGGGACCGGAGCGACCAGTACTTC.

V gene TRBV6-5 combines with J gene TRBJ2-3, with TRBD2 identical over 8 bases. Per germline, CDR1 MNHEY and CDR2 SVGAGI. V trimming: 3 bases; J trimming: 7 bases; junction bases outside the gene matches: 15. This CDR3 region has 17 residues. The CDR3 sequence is CASSYQVGGVDLYTQYF. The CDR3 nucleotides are TGTGCCAGCAGTTATCAGGTCGGGGGGGTGGATTTGTATACGCAGTATTTT.

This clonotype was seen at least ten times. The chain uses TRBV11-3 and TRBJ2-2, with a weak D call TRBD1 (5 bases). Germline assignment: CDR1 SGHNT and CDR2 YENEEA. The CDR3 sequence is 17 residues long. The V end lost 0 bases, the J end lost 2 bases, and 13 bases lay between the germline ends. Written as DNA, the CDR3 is TGTGCCAGCAGCTTAGAGGCGGTCGGACATAACACCGGGGAGCTGTTTTTT. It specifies CASSLEAVGHNTGELFF.

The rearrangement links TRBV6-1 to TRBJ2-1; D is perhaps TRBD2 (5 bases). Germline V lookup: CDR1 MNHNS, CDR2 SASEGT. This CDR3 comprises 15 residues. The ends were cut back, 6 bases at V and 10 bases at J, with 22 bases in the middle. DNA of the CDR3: TGTGCCAGCAGGCCCCCCGGACTTTCTTTTCGGGAGCAGTTCTTC. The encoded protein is CASRPPGLSFREQFF.

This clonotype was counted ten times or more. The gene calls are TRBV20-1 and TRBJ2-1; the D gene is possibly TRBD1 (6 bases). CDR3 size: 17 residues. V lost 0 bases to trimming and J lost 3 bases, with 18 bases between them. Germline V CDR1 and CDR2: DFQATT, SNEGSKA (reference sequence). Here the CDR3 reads CSARDIRGTEIYNEQFF. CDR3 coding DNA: TGCAGTGCTAGAGATATTAGGGGGACGGAAATCTACAATGAGCAGTTCTTC.

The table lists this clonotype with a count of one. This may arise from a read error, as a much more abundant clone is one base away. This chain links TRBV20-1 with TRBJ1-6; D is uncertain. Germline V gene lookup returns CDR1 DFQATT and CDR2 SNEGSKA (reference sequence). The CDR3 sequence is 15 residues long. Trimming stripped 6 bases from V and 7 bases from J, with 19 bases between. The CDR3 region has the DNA TGCAGTGCGCCCCCGGGCCCAGAGCACAATTCACCCCTCCACTTT. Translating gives CSAPPGPEHNSPLHF.

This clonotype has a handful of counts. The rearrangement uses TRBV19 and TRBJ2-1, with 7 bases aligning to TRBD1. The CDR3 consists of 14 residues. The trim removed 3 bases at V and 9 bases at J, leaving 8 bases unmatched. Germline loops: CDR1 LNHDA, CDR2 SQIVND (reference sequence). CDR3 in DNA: TGTGCCAGTAGTATGGGACAGATACTAAGTGAGCAGTTCTTC. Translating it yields CASSMGQILSEQFF.

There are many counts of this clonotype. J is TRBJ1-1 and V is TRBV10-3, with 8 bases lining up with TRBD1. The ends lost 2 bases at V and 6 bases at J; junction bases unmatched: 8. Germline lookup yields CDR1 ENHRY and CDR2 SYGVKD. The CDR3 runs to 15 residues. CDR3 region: CAISEIPGGLAEAFF. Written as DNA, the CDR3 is TGTGCCATCAGTGAGATACCAGGGGGCCTCGCTGAAGCTTTCTTT.

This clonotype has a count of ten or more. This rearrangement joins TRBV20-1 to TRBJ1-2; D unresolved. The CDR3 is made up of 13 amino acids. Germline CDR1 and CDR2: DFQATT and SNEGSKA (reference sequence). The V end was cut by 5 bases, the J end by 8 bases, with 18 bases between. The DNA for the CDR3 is TGCAGTGCTGCCGGGTCCCAAAGTAGGGGCTACACCTTC. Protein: CSAAGSQSRGYTF.

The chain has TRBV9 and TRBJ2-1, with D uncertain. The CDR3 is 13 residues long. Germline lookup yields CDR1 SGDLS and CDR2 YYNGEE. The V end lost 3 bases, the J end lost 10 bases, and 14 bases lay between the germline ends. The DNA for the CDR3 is TGTGCCAGCAGCGAGAATCGACTGGCAGAGCAGTTCTTC. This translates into CASSENRLAEQFF.

The CDR3 DNA is TGTGCCAGCAGTTTATCGTCCAGCTTGGCCTCCTATGGCTACACCTTC. Protein product: CASSLSSSLASYGYTF. The chain uses TRBV28 and TRBJ1-2; D not certain. Trimming removed 1 base from V and 4 bases from J, with 16 bases in between. The CDR3 contains 16 residues. CDR1 is MDHEN, CDR2 SYDVKM, per germline.

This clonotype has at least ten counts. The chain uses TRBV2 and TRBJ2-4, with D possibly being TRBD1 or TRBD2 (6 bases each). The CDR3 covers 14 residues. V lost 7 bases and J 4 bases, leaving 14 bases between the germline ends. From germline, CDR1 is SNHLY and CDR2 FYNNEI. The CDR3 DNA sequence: TGTGCCAGCACCGTGGAGGGGGAGAAAAACATTCAGTACTTC. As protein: CASTVEGEKNIQYF.

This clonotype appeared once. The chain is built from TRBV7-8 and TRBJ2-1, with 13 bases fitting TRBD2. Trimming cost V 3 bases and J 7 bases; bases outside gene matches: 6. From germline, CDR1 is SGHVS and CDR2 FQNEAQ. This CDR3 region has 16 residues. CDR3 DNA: TGTGCCAGCAGCTTGGAGTTGGGACTAGCGGGGAATGAGCAGTTCTTC. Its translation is CASSLELGLAGNEQFF.

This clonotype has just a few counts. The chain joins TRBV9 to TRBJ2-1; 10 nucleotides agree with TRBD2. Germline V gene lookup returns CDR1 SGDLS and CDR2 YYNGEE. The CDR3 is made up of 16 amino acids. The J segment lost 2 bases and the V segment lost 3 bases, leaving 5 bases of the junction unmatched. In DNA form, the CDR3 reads TGTGCCAGCAGCGCCCCTAGCGGGAGAGCCTACAATGAGCAGTTCTTC. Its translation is CASSAPSGRAYNEQFF.

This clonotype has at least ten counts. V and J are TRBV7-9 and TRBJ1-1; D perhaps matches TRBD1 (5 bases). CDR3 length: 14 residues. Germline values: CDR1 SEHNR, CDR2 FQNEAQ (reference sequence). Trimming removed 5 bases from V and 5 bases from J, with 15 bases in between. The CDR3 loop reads CASSPDSSRTEAFF. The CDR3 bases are TGTGCCAGCAGCCCAGACAGCTCGCGGACTGAAGCTTTCTTT.

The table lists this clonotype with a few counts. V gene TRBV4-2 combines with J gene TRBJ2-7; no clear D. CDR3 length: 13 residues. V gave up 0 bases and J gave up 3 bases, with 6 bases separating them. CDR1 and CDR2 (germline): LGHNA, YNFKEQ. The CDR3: CASSQDVYYEQYF. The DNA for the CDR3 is TGTGCCAGCAGCCAAGATGTCTACTACGAGCAGTACTTC.

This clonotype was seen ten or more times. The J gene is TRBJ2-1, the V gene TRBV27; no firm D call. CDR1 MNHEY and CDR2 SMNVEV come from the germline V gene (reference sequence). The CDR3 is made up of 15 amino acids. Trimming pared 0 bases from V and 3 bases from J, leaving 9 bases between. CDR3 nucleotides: TGTGCCAGCAGTTTATCGGCTTATAGCTACAATGAGCAGTTCTTC. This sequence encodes CASSLSAYSYNEQFF.

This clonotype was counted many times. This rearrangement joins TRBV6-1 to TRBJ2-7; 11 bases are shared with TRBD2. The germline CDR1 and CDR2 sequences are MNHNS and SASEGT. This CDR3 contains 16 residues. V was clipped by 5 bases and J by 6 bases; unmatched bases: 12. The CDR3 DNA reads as TGTGCCAGCAGTAATTCACGACTAGCGGGACGGGTCGAGCAGTACTTC. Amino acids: CASSNSRLAGRVEQYF.

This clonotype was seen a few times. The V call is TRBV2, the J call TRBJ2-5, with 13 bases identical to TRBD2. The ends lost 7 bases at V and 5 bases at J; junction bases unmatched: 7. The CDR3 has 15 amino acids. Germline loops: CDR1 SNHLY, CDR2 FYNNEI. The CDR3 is CASTRTSGSGETQYF. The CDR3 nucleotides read TGTGCCAGCACCAGGACTAGCGGGAGTGGGGAGACCCAGTACTTC. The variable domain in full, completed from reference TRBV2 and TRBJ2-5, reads EPEVTQTPSHQVTQMGQEVILRCVPISNHLYFYWYRQILGQKVEFLVSFYNNEISEKSEIFDDQFSVERPDGSNFTLKIRSTKLEDSAMYFCASTRTSGSGETQYFGPGTRLLVL.

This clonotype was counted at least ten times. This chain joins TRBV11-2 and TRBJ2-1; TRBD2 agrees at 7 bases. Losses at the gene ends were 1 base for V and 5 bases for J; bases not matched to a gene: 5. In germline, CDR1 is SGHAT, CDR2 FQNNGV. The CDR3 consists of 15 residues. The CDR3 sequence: CASSLVHGGNNEQFF. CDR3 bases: TGTGCCAGCAGCTTAGTCCACGGGGGGAACAATGAGCAGTTCTTC.